Each of the 9 T cell receptor beta chains below was sequenced from the same sample in a study of brain T cells in children with intractable seizures. The method was immunoSEQ multiplex PCR; TCRdb's version includes in-frame clones alone and lacks a portion of them. The sample has 340,000 or so clones; over 90% are singletons. As for time point: blood from clinic visit 5 months post-surgery; TSC patient then seizure free. The source material was peripheral blood, sampled about 5 months after surgery. These receptors came from a boy younger than two with tuberous sclerosis and intractable seizures.

The CDR3 is CASSLVPGLATNEAFF. The CDR3 coding sequence is TGTGCCAGCAGCTTAGTTCCGGGGTTGGCCACGAATGAAGCTTTCTTT. V and J are TRBV11-3 and TRBJ1-1; no clear D gene. The CDR3 loop spans 16 amino acids. The V end lost 1 base, the J end lost 7 bases, and 19 bases lay between the germline ends. CDR1 and CDR2 (germline): SGHNT, YENEEA.

This clone appeared once. The V call is TRBV6-5, the J call TRBJ2-3, with TRBD1 matching over 10 bases. The CDR3 is 15 residues long. V dropped 5 bases and J dropped 5; count of bases not matched to a gene: 7. CDR1 MNHEY and CDR2 SVGAGI come from the germline V gene. DNA for the CDR3: TGTGCCAGCAGTATTCGGACAGGGGGGAAAGATACGCAGTATTTT. Protein product: CASSIRTGGKDTQYF.

This chain links TRBV6-1 with TRBJ1-3; D not resolved. The CDR3 has 15 residues. Germline lookup yields CDR1 MNHNS and CDR2 SASEGT. Trimming cost V 3 bases and J 0 bases, with 9 bases left between them. The CDR3 protein is CASSDLDPSGNTIYF. The CDR3 nucleotides are TGTGCCAGCAGTGACCTTGACCCCTCTGGAAACACCATATATTTT.

This clone appeared once. V is TRBV4-2 and J is TRBJ1-2, with D tentatively TRBD1 (5 bases). V was pared by 2 bases and J by 2 bases, with 15 bases between. There are 16 residues in the CDR3. The germline CDR1 and CDR2 sequences are LGHNA and YNFKEQ. DNA for the CDR3: TGTGCCAGCAGCCAACTTGAGCCGACAGAGAACTATGGCTACACCTTC. Translating gives CASSQLEPTENYGYTF.

This chain uses TRBV30 with TRBJ1-4, with a weak D call TRBD1 (5 bases). The germline CDR1 and CDR2 sequences are GTSNPN and SVGIG (reference sequence). This CDR3 region has 16 residues. V lost 1 base and J lost 1, with 13 bases in between. Written as DNA, the CDR3 is TGTGCCTGGAGTGCGGGACTCCGGGTAACTAATGAAAAACTGTTTTTT. Its translation is CAWSAGLRVTNEKLFF. The full variable domain, completed using reference TRBV30 and TRBJ1-4, is SQTIHQWPATLVQPVGSPLSLECTVEGTSNPNLYWYRQAAGRGLQLLFYSVGIGQISSEVPQNLSASRPQDRQFILSSKKLLLSDSGFYLCAWSAGLRVTNEKLFFGSGTQLSVL.

The rearrangement links TRBV4-1 to TRBJ2-1; 11 bases match TRBD1. Germline CDR1 MGHRA, CDR2 YSYEKL. The length of the CDR3 is 15 residues. V gave up 0 bases and J gave up 8 bases; unmatched junction bases: 3. In DNA form, the CDR3 reads TGCGCCAGCAGCCAAGAAGGGACAGGGGGGTATGAGCAGTTCTTC. It specifies CASSQEGTGGYEQFF.

The chain is built from TRBV5-4 and TRBJ2-3, with D possibly being TRBD2 (5 bases). The germline gives CDR1 SGHNT, CDR2 YYREEE (reference sequence). This CDR3 comprises 13 residues. Trimming left V 6 bases short and J 4 bases short, with 12 bases between. CDR3 DNA: TGTGCCAGCACTTCGAGGGCGGCAGATACGCAGTATTTT. Translating it yields CASTSRAADTQYF. The full variable domain, with the rest looked up from reference TRBV5-4 and TRBJ2-3, is ETGVTQSPTHLIKTRGQQVTLRCSSQSGHNTVSWYQQALGQGPQFIFQYYREEENGRGNFPPRFSGLQFPNYSSELNVNALELDDSALYLCASTSRAADTQYFGPGTRLTVL.

This chain uses TRBV28 with TRBJ2-2; D call uncertain. The CDR3 runs 14 residues. V shed 5 bases and J shed 1 base, with 8 bases lying between them. Germline V CDR1 and CDR2: MDHEN, SYDVKM. For the CDR3, the DNA is TGTGCCAGCAGTAAGAACAGGAACACCGGGGAGCTGTTTTTT. It is translated as CASSKNRNTGELFF.

V is TRBV5-1 and J is TRBJ2-1, with TRBD2 matching over 7 bases. This CDR3 contains 17 residues. Looked up from germline, CDR1 is SGHRS and CDR2 is YFSETQ. The V and J ends lost 3 bases and 6 bases, in that order; junction bases with no gene match: 15. The CDR3 nucleotides are TGCGCCAGCAGCTGGAGGTCTAGCGGTCCGATTCCCAATGAGCAGTTCTTC. Translation: CASSWRSSGPIPNEQFF.